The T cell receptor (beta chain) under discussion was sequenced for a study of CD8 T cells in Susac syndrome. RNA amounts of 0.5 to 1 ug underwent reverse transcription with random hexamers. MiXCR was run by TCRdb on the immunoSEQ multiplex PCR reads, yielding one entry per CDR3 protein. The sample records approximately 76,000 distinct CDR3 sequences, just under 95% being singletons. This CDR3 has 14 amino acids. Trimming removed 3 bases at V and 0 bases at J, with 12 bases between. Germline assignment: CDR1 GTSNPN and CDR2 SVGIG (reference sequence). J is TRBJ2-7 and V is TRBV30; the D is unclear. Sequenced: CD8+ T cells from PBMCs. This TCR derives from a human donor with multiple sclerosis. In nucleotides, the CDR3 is TGTGCCTGGAGCCCTCCGAGGCTCTCCTACGAGCAGTACTTC. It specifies CAWSPPRLSYEQYF.